This T cell receptor (beta chain) was retrieved from a study of blood T cells in healthy people across ages. Staff drew roughly 10 milliliters of peripheral blood from each donor. The amount of total RNA extracted per sample was at least 6 micrograms. This CDR3 has 12 residues. In germline, CDR1 is SEHNR, CDR2 FQNEAQ (reference sequence). V gave up 3 bases and J gave up 5 bases, with 8 bases separating them. This clonotype has more than one count but fewer than ten. Its antigen remains unknown. PCR was performed a second time for roughly 7 to 11 cycles using a sample-barcoded 5' primer and a J-beta primer mix. Each sample provided no less than 2.5 million CDR3-containing paired-end reads. In TCRdb, the 5' RACE reads were re-called with MiXCR into one record per CDR3 protein. In the table there are approximately 900,000 distinct CDR3 sequences, roughly 50% of which are singletons. Broader study findings: Not knowing donor CMV status may have confounded expanded clonotype changes.

V usage is TRBV7-9 and J usage is TRBJ2-7; D gene unclear. The sequenced sample consisted of blood. The TCR originated in a young man in good health. CDR3 residues: CASSLVVDEQYF. The CDR3 bases are TGTGCCAGCAGCTTGGTGGTGGACGAGCAGTACTTC.